A selection of T cell receptor beta chains follows, all from one sample in a study of blood T cell repertoires in COVID-19. The data were produced by immunoSEQ multiplex PCR, yet TCRdb's version contains in-frame clones alone and is incomplete. Seen here are some 56,000 clones, about 86% observed once, and the top ten hold about 26%. The material sequenced was peripheral blood. Source of these receptors: a woman aged 80 or older with active or convalescent COVID-19. Each CDR3 is given with its conserved first and last residue. The order of the fields is V gene, J gene, D gene, CDR3 length, clone size, CDR3 DNA, CDR3 protein. D genes are given only for firm matches. Only some rows state a clone size, as once, few, many or a class for expanded clones.

TRBV3-1/TRBV3-2	TRBJ1-5	-	13	-	TGTGCCAGCAGCCAAGACCGGTATCAGCCCCAGCATTTT	CASSQDRYQPQHF
TRBV21-1	TRBJ2-7	-	15	-	TGTGCCCCAAGAGGGAGACCCAGTGCCTCCTACGAGCAGTACTTC	CAPRGRPSASYEQYF
TRBV5-1	TRBJ2-2	-	14	-	TGCGCCAGCAGCTTGGCCGCGGGCACCGGGGAGCTGTTTTTT	CASSLAAGTGELFF
TRBV28	TRBJ2-5	TRBD2	16	-	TGTGCCAGCAGTTTACATGGGGGGACTATAATGGAGACCCAGTACTTC	CASSLHGGTIMETQYF
TRBV6-5	TRBJ1-1	TRBD1	13	-	TGTGCCAGCTCAGACAGGGGGCACACTGAAGCTTTCTTT	CASSDRGHTEAFF
TRBV3-1/TRBV3-2	TRBJ1-1	-	15	few	TGTGCCAGCAGTCCAGACACGTTCACCCTATTGGGCGCTTTCTTT	CASSPDTFTLLGAFF
TRBV19	TRBJ2-1	TRBD2	15	few	TGTGCCAGTAGGCCTCCGGGACTAGCGAGTAATGAGCAGTTCTTC	CASRPPGLASNEQFF
TRBV28	TRBJ1-1	TRBD1	15	-	TGTGCCAGTAGGACAGGGGGCTATCGGAACACTGAAGCTTTCTTT	CASRTGGYRNTEAFF
TRBV7-9	TRBJ1-2	-	13	once	TGTGCCAGCAGCCAAAATGGAGGCTATGGCTACACCTTC	CASSQNGGYGYTF
TRBV12-5	TRBJ2-7	-	11	-	TGTGCTAGTGGTTTCCTGGAGGAGCAGTACTTC	CASGFLEEQYF
TRBV27	TRBJ2-3	-	15	-	TGTGCCAGCAGATTAGACGGAGCAAACACAGATACGCAGTATTTT	CASRLDGANTDTQYF
TRBV6-5	TRBJ1-1	-	15	few	TGTGCCAGCAGCCCGGGGTCCCTCGGGAACACTGAAGCTTTCTTT	CASSPGSLGNTEAFF